Reported below is one T cell receptor beta chain. Which antigen it targets is not known. The sample holds no much larger clone one base away, and base qualities are not on file. A second Seattle source provided samples from volunteer blood donors who had recovered from COVID-19. Each collaborating institution followed its own protocols to collect whole blood in K2EDTA tubes. For TCRbeta analysis, collaborators shipped samples in one of three forms: frozen whole blood, isolated PBMCs, or DNA extracted from either of those sample types. Measured from the cysteine to the phenylalanine, the CDR3 is 15 residues long. Only the CDR3 portion is preserved as DNA: 45 bases, with reading frame beginning at the first base. The junction shows trimming of 3 bases on V and 5 bases on J, plus 14 bases between the germline ends. For CDR1 and CDR2, the germline V gene lists SGHTA and FQGNSA. The immunoSEQ Assay, a bias-controlled multiplex PCR, was used to amplify TCRbeta CDR3 regions from genomic DNA. As for how the authors treated the data: The number of nucleated cells in each sample was estimated by amplification of reference gene primers within the assay. Sequence reads were collapsed and filtered to measure the absolute abundance of every unique TCRbeta CDR3 rearrangement. For each sample, productive Simpson clonality was calculated by taking the square root of Simpson's diversity index across productive rearrangements. The table comes from immuneACCESS by way of TCRdb, which keeps in-frame sequences with V and J called. Part of the clones is missing from these tables; in studies checked, under half for an unresolved V gene and the rest for unknown reasons. V, J and clone size are taken as reported in that table, and D and trimming were inferred from the DNA itself. This sample holds about 190,000 clones; 70% to 90% were observed only once. Of the sample, about 6.8% is held by the ten largest clones.

The data belong to a study of blood T cell repertoires in COVID-19 (dated by TCRdb to 2018 to 2020). In the study overall: The collaborator samples originated in the United States, Italy and Spain and spanned the acute and convalescent phases of COVID-19. The material from the prospective study consisted of cDNA or gDNA derived from T cells, B-cell-depleted T cells, or PBMCs. Subjects who had been exposed to COVID-19, were actively infected with it, or had recovered from it provided the deeply sampled blood TCRbeta repertoires that made up the dataset. A freely available public database, intended as a resource for researchers studying the immune response to SARS-CoV-2, is where the repertoires were released. The samples were drawn from two sources: the first 160 participants of the ongoing ImmuneRACE study, and some 1,300 subjects contributed by 6 global collaborators. Sample metadata almost always included a de-identified subject ID, COVID-19 status, age in years and sex. HLA class I and class II types, where available, came from metadata supplied by the sample provider rather than from assay-based typing.

Study-wide findings and limitations: The amount of clinical and demographic metadata varied by source and participant and was provided uncurated.

The sequenced material came from peripheral blood. The receptor's source is a woman in her 40s who had recovered from COVID-19. Here the chain combines TRBV7-2 and TRBJ1-5; the best D guess is TRBD1, with 6 bases matching. The CDR3: CASSFGQGIYQPQHF. The nucleotides read TGTGCCAGCAGCTTCGGGCAGGGGATTTATCAGCCCCAGCATTTT.